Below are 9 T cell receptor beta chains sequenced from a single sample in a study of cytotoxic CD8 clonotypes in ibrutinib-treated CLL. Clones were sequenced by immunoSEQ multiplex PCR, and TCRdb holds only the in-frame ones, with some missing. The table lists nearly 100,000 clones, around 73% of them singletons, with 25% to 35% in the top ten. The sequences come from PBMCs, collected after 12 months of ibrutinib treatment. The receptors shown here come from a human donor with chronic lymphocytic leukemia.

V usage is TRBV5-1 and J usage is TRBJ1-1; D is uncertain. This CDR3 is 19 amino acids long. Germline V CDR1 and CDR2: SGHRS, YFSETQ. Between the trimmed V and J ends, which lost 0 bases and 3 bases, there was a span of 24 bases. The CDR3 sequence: CASSLVPTHLRREDTEAFF. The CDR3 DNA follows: TGCGCCAGCAGCTTGGTCCCAACACATCTCCGTCGGGAGGACACTGAAGCTTTCTTT.

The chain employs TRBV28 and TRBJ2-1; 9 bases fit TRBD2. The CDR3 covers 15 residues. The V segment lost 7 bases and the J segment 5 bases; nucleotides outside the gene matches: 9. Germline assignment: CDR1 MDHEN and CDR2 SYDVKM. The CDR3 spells CASISPAGGHNEQFF. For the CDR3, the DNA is TGTGCCAGCATCTCCCCAGCGGGGGGCCACAATGAGCAGTTCTTC.

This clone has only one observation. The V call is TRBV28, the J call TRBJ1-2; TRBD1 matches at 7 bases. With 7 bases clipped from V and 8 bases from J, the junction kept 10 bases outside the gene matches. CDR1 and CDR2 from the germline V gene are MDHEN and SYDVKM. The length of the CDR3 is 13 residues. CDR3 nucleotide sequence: TGTGCCAGCACCCTTACGACAGGGCCCGGCTACACCTTC. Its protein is CASTLTTGPGYTF.

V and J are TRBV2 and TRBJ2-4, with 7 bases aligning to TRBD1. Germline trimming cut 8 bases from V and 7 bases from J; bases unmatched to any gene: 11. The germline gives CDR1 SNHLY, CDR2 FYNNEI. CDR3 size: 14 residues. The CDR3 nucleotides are TGTGCCAGCCTCGGGTGGGTACAGGGGAACATTCAGTACTTC. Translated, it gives CASLGWVQGNIQYF. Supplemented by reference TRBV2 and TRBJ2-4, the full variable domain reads EPEVTQTPSHQVTQMGQEVILRCVPISNHLYFYWYRQILGQKVEFLVSFYNNEISEKSEIFDDQFSVERPDGSNFTLKIRSTKLEDSAMYFCASLGWVQGNIQYFGAGTRLSVL.

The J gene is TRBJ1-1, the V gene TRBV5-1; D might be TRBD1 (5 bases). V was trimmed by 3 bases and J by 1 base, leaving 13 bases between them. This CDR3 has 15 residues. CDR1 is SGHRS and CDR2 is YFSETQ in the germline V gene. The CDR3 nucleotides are TGCGCCAGCAGCTCCGATGGGGGGACGAACACTGAAGCTTTCTTT. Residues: CASSSDGGTNTEAFF.

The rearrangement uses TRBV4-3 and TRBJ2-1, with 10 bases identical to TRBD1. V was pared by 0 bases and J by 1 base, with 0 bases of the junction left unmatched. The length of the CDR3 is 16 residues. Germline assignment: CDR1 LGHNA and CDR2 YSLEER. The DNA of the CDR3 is TGCGCCAGCAGCCAAGAGGGACAGGGGTCCTACAATGAGCAGTTCTTC. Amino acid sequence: CASSQEGQGSYNEQFF.

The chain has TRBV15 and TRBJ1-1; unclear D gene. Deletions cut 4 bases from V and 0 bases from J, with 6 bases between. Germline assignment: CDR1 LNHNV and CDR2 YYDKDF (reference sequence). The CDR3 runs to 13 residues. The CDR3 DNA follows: TGTGCCACCAGCACACTTATGAACACTGAAGCTTTCTTT. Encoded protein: CATSTLMNTEAFF.

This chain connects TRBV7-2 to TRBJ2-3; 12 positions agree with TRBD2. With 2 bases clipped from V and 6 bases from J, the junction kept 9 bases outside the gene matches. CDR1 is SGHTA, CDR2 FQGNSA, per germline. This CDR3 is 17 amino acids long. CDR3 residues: CASSLPSGGADNDTQYF. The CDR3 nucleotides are TGTGCCAGCAGCTTACCTAGCGGGGGGGCCGACAACGATACGCAGTATTTT. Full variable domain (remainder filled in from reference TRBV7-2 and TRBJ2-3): GAGVSQSPSNKVTEKGKDVELRCDPISGHTALYWYRQSLGQGLEFLIYFQGNSAPDKSGLPSDRFSAERTGGSVSTLTIQRTQQEDSAVYLCASSLPSGGADNDTQYFGPGTRLTVL.

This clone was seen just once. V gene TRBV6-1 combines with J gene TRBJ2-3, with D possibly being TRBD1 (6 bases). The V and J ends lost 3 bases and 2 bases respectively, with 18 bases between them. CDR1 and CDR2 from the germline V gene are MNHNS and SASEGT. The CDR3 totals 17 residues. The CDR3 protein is CASSDTDFGGPTDTQYF. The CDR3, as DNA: TGTGCCAGCAGTGATACGGATTTTGGGGGCCCCACAGATACGCAGTATTTT.